This T cell receptor (beta chain) was identified in a study of beta chain features in type 1 diabetes (dated by TCRdb to 2016 to 2019). The study in broad terms: Patients and healthy donors did not differ in mean age, gender distribution, total cell number or subset yield. Across all samples, about 110 million sorted cells were examined, and cell number per subset correlated strongly with RNA yield. In the study, recently diagnosed type 1 diabetes patients and matched healthy donors were compared on the TCRB repertoires of their sorted circulating CD4+ T cell subsets. Whereas all 28 donors provided naive and central memory subsets, regulatory and stem cell-like memory subsets were isolated from just 8 patients and roughly 8 healthy donors. Paper-wide results and their limitations: Shorter templates might be favored by PCR, yet because patient and control samples were amplified and corrected together, any such skew would affect both groups equally. Fewer insertions and more nucleotide deletions at VDJ recombination sites were observed in patients with type 1 diabetes, implying thymic rearrangement abnormalities. Because cDNA was sequenced instead of genomic DNA, activated cells with high expression could be over-represented, although the groups did not differ in activation or CD3 levels. The naive, central memory and regulatory TCRB repertoires appeared to resemble one another more closely among patients than among healthy donors. A moderate but significant shortening of TCRB CDR3 length was observed in type 1 diabetes patients in all four CD4+ subsets. Only small numbers of individuals were included in the HLA sub-analyses, which left unresolved whether HLA type had any influence on TCRB rearrangement.

Each donor gave one peripheral blood draw, averaging roughly 0.11 L, which was collected into heparinised tubes. Using a panel that included CD45RO, CCR7, CD25, CD127, CD95 and CD27, naive, central memory, regulatory and stem cell-like memory CD4+ T cells were sorted on a BD FACSAria II. Every sorted population had a purity above 95%. Right away, PBMCs were isolated by Lymphoprep density gradient centrifugation and were stained directly, with no culture step. To minimize batch effects, samples were stained and sorted in pairs, one healthy donor with one patient per experiment. This clone showed up just a few times. Which antigen it targets is not known. Base qualities are not at hand, and no much larger clone is one base apart. Inclusive of the bounding cysteine and phenylalanine, the CDR3 is 19 residues long. Only CDR3 DNA remains: 57 bases, in frame from the first base. V has 5 bases trimmed and J has 6 bases trimmed; junction bases matching no gene number 22.

All of the isolated RNA was reverse transcribed with the High Capacity cDNA Reverse Transcription Kit, so expressed TCRB transcripts were sequenced. Naive, central memory and regulatory T cell samples underwent deep immunoSEQ sequencing, averaging approximately 3.5 million total reads per sample. After sorted cells were lysed in RLT buffer, RNA was extracted with DNase-treated RNeasy Micro or Mini kits, with the choice depending on cell number. To prevent cross-contamination, each cell subset was processed individually, whereas patient and healthy donor samples were processed jointly. The immunoSEQ multiplex PCR was used to amplify TCRB sequences from cDNA, generating 87-bp fragments that spanned the CDR3 region. Sequencing of the amplicons was done on the Illumina HiSeq platform. The study's own analysis went as follows. PCR bias was computationally corrected using synthetic template baselines, reads within Hamming distance 2 were collapsed, and singletons that could not be merged were discarded. Reads were aligned against IMGT to assign V, D and J genes, CDR3 length and insertions or deletions at six rearrangement sites. Clonotype counts were normalized to sorted cell number within each subset before computing true diversity and Gini coefficients with the tcR R package. The overlap coefficient, calculated on TCRB nucleotide sequences, was used to quantify repertoire sharing. As a proxy for the pre-selection repertoire, out-of-frame TCRB sequences from naive cells were analyzed. TCRdb carries this immuneACCESS record with in-frame sequences only. Its versions omit some clonotypes, under half of them owing to an unresolved V gene in the studies checked, with the rest unexplained. The DNA gave D and trimming, while V, J and clone size come from that table. This sample holds 900,000 or so clones; 15% to 20% were observed only once. About 0.02% of the sample lies in the top ten.

The chain is made from TRBV23-1 and TRBJ2-7; 10 bases in the middle match TRBD2. TRBV23-1 is designated an ORF whose function remains uncertain. This clonotype was obtained from a woman between 18 and 30 years old in good health. The sample consisted of naive CD4+ T cells from blood. Explained via the paper, the cell subset or site label denotes: true naive CD4+ T cells. The CDR3 corresponds to CASSERRLAGDGSRAEQYF. The nucleotides are TGCGCCAGCAGTGAACGGCGGCTAGCGGGAGACGGATCTCGGGCCGAGCAGTACTTC.